This T cell receptor beta chain stems from a study of Ad26.COV2.S vaccination and SARS-CoV-2 variants. Study information: Sample donor was a member of the COV1001 Ad26.COV2.S trial arm. The authors gave Ad26.COV2.S intramuscularly, either once or twice 56 days apart.

Germline values: CDR1 GTSNPN, CDR2 SVGIG (reference sequence). V dropped 4 bases and J dropped 6 bases, with 10 bases sitting between them. CDR3 size: 13 residues. Study conclusions and caveats: Vaccine recipients posted higher spike-specific TCR breadth than their placebo counterparts.

Points on this clone: Its cognate antigen is unknown.

Treatment defined: 19 received Ad26.COV2.S at low or high dose, single or two shots; roughly five received placebo; per-sample allocation not given. Collection of the samples took place on day 63 after the first injection of vaccine or placebo. The assay was immunoSEQ multiplex PCR, and TCRdb's table has in-frame clones only and misses some. The sample lists hundreds of thousands of clones; more than 75% were seen once. This TCR came from a person aged 18 to 59 who received the Ad26.COV2.S COVID-19 vaccine or a placebo. Sequenced material: peripheral blood, taken in a trial of Ad26.COV2.S vaccine versus placebo. This chain joins TRBV30 and TRBJ1-6; D is perhaps TRBD1 (5 bases). The chain's CDR3 is CAWTEQANSPLHF. The DNA of the CDR3 is TGTGCCTGGACAGAACAGGCTAATTCACCCCTCCACTTT.